What follows are 7 T cell receptor beta chains derived from one specimen sequenced in a study of Graves' ophthalmopathy and Graves' hyperthyroidism (dated by TCRdb to between 2017 and 2018). Data came from an Illumina HiSeq 2000. For repertoire sequencing, the TCR beta CDR3 regions were amplified from RNA transcripts. The first round of RT-PCR was done with HTBI primers and the Qiagen OneStep RT-PCR kit, and was followed by a second round of multiplex PCR, then size selection and purification. The public reads were run again by TCRdb, first through fastp at Q25 and then through MiXCR, and only productive beta chains were kept. CDR3 protein sequences are deduplicated, and each keeps its most common genes and DNA. The sample contains about 620,000 distinct CDR3 sequences, 22% of them found a single time. The ten largest clonotypes hold approximately 7% of the sample. The sample consisted of peripheral blood. The receptors come from a woman younger than 30 with stable Graves' hyperthyroidism. Some clones in this sample may be carry-over from other donors' samples. Donor details come from another sample of the same person, matched by shared clones.

This clonotype showed up many times. The chain combines TRBV29-1 with TRBJ2-2, with D unclear. V gave up 4 bases and J gave up 1 base, with 4 bases separating them. CDR3 length equals 12 residues. The germline CDR1 and CDR2 sequences are SQVTM and ANQGSEA. CDR3 loop: CSVGRNTGELFF. The CDR3 DNA follows: TGCAGCGTTGGGCGGAACACCGGGGAGCTGTTTTTT.

This clonotype has only a few counts. The chain employs TRBV2 and TRBJ2-7, with TRBD2 identical over 8 bases. The CDR3 is 14 amino acids. J lost 6 bases, V lost 8 bases, and 12 bases had no gene match. The germline V gene has CDR1 SNHLY and CDR2 FYNNEI. The CDR3 region is CASGVRGGPPEQYF. The CDR3 bases are TGTGCCAGCGGTGTTCGCGGGGGGCCGCCCGAGCAGTACTTC. Variable domain in full (rest from reference TRBV2 and TRBJ2-7): EPEVTQTPSHQVTQMGQEVILRCVPISNHLYFYWYRQILGQKVEFLVSFYNNEISEKSEIFDDQFSVERPDGSNFTLKIRSTKLEDSAMYFCASGVRGGPPEQYFGPGTRLTVT.

The V gene is TRBV29-1, the J gene TRBJ2-5, with D tentatively TRBD1 (5 bases). This CDR3 comprises 11 residues. V gave up 8 bases and J gave up 5 bases, with 12 bases separating them. The germline V gene encodes CDR1 SQVTM and CDR2 ANQGSEA. CDR3 nucleotide sequence: TGCAGCTCAAGGGGTGGGGAGACCCAGTACTTC. Protein: CSSRGGETQYF.

This clonotype has a count of ten or more. The chain employs TRBV30 and TRBJ1-6, with D hard to call. The length of the CDR3 is 13 residues. CDR1 GTSNPN and CDR2 SVGIG come from the germline V gene (reference sequence). V lost 5 bases to trimming and J lost 1 base, with 6 bases between them. Here the CDR3 reads CAWCLSYNSPLHF. In nucleotides, the CDR3 is TGTGCCTGGTGCCTGTCCTATAATTCACCCCTCCACTTT.

The V call is TRBV29-1, the J call TRBJ1-2, with D maybe TRBD1 (5 bases). The V gene lost 6 bases and the J gene lost 8 bases, with 13 bases spanning the gap. Germline assignment: CDR1 SQVTM and CDR2 ANQGSEA. The CDR3 is 11 residues long. The CDR3 nucleotides are TGCAGCGTCCGGGACTTCCACGGCTACACCTTC. Translating gives CSVRDFHGYTF. The full variable domain, completed using reference TRBV29-1 and TRBJ1-2, is SAVISQKPSRDICQRGTSLTIQCQVDSQVTMMFWYRQQPGQSLTLIATANQGSEATYESGFVIDKFPISRPNLTFSTLTVSNMSPEDSSIYLCSVRDFHGYTFGSGTRLTVV.

This clonotype was seen at least ten times. The rearrangement joins TRBV27 to TRBJ2-5; D unresolved. There are 16 residues in the CDR3. Trimming pared 1 base from V and 5 bases from J, leaving 17 bases between. CDR1 and CDR2 (germline): MNHEY, SMNVEV (reference sequence). CDR3 in amino acids: CASSLFFTPFDETQYF. The CDR3 DNA is TGTGCCAGCAGTTTATTTTTTACCCCCTTCGACGAGACCCAGTACTTC.

This clonotype has a count of ten or more. V is TRBV4-3 and J is TRBJ1-2, with D perhaps TRBD1 (5 bases). V was pared by 2 bases and J by 7 bases, with 38 bases between. There are 22 residues in the CDR3. Per the germline V gene, CDR1 is LGHNA and CDR2 is YSLEER. CDR3 sequence reads: CASSQKPWLRGTSLRRRFGYTF. DNA for the CDR3: TGCGCCAGCAGCCAAAAACCCTGGCTCCGGGGGACGTCCTTAAGGCGACGATTTGGCTACACCTTC.